The TCR beta chain under discussion was sequenced for a study of blood T cell repertoires in COVID-19. The cohort comprised adults aged about 18 to 100 years residing in about two dozen US areas. The germline gives CDR1 MDHEN, CDR2 SYDVKM. CDR3 length equals 14 residues. Trimming took off 6 bases at V and 2 bases at J, with 13 bases between the two ends. Libraries were prepared by immunoSEQ multiplex PCR; TCRdb keeps only in-frame clonotypes and omits some of them. Of 170,000 or so clones in the sample, 87% are singletons; the top ten hold 7% to 7.5%. The sequencing sample was made of PBMCs or T cells enriched from blood (not recorded which). The V gene is TRBV28, the J gene TRBJ1-1; D gene uncertain. The source of this sequence is a woman in her fifties or sixties who had recovered from COVID-19. The CDR3 region has the DNA TGTGCCAGCAGCCCCCCCTCTCCCAACACTGAAGCTTTCTTT. As protein: CASSPPSPNTEAFF.